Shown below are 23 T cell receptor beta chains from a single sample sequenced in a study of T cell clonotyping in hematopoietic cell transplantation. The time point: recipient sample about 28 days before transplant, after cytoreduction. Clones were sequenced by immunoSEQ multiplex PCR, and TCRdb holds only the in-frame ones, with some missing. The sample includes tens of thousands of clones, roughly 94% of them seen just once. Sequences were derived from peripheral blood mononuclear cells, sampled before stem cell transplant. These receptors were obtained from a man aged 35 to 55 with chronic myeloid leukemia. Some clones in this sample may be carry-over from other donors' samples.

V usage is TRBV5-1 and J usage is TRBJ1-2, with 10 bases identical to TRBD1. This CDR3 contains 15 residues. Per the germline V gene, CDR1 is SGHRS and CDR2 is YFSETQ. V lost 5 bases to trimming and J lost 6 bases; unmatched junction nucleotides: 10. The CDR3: CASSFGQGVGDGYTF. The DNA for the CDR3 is TGCGCCAGCAGTTTCGGACAGGGGGTCGGGGATGGCTACACCTTC.

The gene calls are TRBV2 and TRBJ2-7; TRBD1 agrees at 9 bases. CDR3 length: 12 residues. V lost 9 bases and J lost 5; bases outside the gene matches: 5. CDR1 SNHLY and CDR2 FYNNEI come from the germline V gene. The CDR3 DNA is TGTGCCAGACAGGGGGCGCGCAACGAGCAGTACTTC. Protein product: CARQGARNEQYF.

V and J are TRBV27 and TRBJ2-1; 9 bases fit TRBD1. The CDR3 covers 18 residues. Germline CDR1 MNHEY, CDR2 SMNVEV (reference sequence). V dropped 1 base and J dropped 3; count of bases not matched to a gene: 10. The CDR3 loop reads CASSLFSGTGLLYNEQFF. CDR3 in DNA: TGTGCCAGCAGTTTATTCTCCGGGACAGGGTTACTCTACAATGAGCAGTTCTTC.

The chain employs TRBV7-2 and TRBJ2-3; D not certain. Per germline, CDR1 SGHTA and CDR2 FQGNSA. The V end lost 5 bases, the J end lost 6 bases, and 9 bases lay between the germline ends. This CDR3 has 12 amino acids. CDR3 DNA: TGTGCCAGCAGCAGGCCCCTGGATACGCAGTATTTT. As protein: CASSRPLDTQYF.

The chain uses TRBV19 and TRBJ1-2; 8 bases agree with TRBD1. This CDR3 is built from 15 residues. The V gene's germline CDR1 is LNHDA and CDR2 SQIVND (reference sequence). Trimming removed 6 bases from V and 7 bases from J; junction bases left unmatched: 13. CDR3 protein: CASSRDSQGAVGYTF. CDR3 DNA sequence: TGTGCCAGTAGCAGGGACAGCCAGGGGGCAGTTGGCTACACCTTC.

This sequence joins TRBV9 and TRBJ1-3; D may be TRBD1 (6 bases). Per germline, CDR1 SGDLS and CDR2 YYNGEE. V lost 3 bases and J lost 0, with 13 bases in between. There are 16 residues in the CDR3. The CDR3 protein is CASSGGQFLSGNTIYF. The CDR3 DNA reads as TGTGCCAGCAGCGGCGGACAGTTCCTCTCTGGAAACACCATATATTTT.

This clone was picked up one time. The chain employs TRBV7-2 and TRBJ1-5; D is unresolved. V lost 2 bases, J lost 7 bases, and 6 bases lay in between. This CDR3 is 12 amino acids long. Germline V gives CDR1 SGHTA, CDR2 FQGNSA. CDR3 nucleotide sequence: TGTGCCAGCAGCTTAATGGGCCAGCCCCAGCATTTT. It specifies CASSLMGQPQHF.

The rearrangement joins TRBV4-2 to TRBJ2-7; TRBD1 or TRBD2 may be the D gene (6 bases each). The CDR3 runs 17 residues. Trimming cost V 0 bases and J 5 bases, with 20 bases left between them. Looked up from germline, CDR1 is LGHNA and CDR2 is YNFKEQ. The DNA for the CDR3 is TGTGCCAGCAGCCAAGATGCCGGGGGCAACAGGATTGACGAGCAGTACTTC. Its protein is CASSQDAGGNRIDEQYF.

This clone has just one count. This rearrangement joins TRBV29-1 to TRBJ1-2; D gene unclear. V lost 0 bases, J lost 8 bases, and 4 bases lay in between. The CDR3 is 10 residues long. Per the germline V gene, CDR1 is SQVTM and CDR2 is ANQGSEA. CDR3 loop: CSVEEGGYTF. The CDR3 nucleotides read TGCAGCGTTGAAGAGGGGGGCTACACCTTC.

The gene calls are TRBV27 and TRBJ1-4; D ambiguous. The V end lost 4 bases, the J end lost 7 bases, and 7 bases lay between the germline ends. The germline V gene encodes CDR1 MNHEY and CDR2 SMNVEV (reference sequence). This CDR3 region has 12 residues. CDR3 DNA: TGTGCCAGCAGTTGGGGAGGTGAAAAACTGTTTTTT. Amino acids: CASSWGGEKLFF.

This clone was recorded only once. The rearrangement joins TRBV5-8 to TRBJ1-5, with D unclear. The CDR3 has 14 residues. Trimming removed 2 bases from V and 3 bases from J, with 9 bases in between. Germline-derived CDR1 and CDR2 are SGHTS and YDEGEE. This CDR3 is CASSFSGLNQPQHF. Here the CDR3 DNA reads TGTGCCAGCAGCTTCAGCGGGCTCAATCAGCCCCAGCATTTT.

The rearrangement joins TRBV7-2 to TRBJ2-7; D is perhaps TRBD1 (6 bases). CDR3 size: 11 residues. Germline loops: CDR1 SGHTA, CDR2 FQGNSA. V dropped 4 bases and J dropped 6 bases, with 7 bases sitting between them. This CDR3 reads CASSYRVEQYF. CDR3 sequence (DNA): TGTGCCAGCAGCTACAGGGTCGAGCAGTACTTC.

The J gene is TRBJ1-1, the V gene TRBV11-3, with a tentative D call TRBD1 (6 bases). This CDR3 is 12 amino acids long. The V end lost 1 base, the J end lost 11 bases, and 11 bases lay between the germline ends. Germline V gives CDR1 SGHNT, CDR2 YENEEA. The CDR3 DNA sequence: TGTGCCAGCAGCTTAGCAGGGGCGCTCGCTTTCTTT. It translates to CASSLAGALAFF.

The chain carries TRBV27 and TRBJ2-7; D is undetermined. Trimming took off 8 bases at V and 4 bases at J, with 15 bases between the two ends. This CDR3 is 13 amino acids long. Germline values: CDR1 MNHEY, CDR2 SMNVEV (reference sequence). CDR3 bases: TGTGCCAGCGCCCGCAAGCTCTTTTACGAGCAGTACTTC. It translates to CASARKLFYEQYF.

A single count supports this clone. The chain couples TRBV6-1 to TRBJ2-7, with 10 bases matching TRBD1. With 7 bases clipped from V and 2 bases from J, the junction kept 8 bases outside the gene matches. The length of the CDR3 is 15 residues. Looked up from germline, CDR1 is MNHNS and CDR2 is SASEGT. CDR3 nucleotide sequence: TGTGCCAGCATCTCTGGGGGGACAGGGGCCTACGAGCAGTACTTC. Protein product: CASISGGTGAYEQYF.

CDR3 sequence: CASSPTGRFLGYEQYF. CDR3 sequence (DNA): TGTGCCAGCAGTCCTACAGGGAGATTTCTAGGCTACGAGCAGTACTTC. This chain joins TRBV25-1 and TRBJ2-7; maybe TRBD1 (6 bases). The CDR3 sequence is 16 residues long. V gave up 5 bases and J gave up 3 bases, with 20 bases separating them. CDR1 and CDR2 (germline): MGHDK, SYGVNS.

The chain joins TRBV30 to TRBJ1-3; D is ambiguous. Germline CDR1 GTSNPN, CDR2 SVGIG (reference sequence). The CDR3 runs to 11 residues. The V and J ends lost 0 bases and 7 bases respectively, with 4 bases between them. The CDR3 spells CAWSVVNTIYF. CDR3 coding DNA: TGTGCCTGGAGTGTTGTGAACACCATATATTTT. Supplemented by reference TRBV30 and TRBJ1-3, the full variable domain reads SQTIHQWPATLVQPVGSPLSLECTVEGTSNPNLYWYRQAAGRGLQLLFYSVGIGQISSEVPQNLSASRPQDRQFILSSKKLLLSDSGFYLCAWSVVNTIYFGEGSWLTVV.

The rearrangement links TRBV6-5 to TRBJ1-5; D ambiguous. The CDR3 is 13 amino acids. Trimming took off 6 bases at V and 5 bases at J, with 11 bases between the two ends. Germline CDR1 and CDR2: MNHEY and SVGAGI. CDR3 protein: CASRDGSYQPQHF. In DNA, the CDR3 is TGTGCCAGCAGGGATGGGAGCTATCAGCCCCAGCATTTT.

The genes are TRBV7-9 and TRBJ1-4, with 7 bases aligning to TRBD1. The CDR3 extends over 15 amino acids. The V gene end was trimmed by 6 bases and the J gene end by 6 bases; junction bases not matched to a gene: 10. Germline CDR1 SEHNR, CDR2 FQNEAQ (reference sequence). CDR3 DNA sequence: TGTGCCAGCAGGGATCCTGACAGGGAGGATGAAAAACTGTTTTTT. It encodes CASRDPDREDEKLFF. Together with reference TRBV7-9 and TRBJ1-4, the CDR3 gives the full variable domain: DTGVSQNPRHKITKRGQNVTFRCDPISEHNRLYWYRQTLGQGPEFLTYFQNEAQLEKSRLLSDRFSAERPKGSFSTLEIQRTEQGDSAMYLCASRDPDREDEKLFFGSGTQLSVL.

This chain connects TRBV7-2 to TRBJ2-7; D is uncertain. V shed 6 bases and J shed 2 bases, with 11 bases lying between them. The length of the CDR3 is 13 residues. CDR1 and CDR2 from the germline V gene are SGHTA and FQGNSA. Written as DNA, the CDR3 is TGTGCCAGCAGGGCCCCTCCGACCTACGAGCAGTACTTC. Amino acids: CASRAPPTYEQYF.

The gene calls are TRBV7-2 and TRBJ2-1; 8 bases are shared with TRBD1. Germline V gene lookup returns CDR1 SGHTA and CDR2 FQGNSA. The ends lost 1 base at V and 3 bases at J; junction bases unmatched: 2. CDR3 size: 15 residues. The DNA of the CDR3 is TGTGCCAGCAGCTTAGGACAGGGGTTCTACAATGAGCAGTTCTTC. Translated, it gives CASSLGQGFYNEQFF.

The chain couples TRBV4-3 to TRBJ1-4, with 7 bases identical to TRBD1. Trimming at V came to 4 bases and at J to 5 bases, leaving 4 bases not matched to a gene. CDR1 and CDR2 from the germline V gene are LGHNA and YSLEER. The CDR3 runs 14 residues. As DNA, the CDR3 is TGCGCCAGCAGCCTGGGACAGCAAAATGAAAAACTGTTTTTT. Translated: CASSLGQQNEKLFF.

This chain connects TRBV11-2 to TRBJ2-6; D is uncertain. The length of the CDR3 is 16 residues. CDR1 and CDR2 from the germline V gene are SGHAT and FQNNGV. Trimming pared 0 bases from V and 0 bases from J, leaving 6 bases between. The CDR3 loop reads CASSLEGSSGANVLTF. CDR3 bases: TGTGCCAGCAGCTTAGAGGGCAGCTCTGGGGCCAACGTCCTGACTTTC.